Below are 17 T cell receptor beta chains sequenced from a single sample in a study of T cell responses to AZD1222 COVID-19 vaccine. Assay: immunoSEQ multiplex PCR; the TCRdb copy retains only in-frame clones and omits some. The repertoire holds more than 95,000 clones, 91% seen once, with roughly 44% in the top ten. The material sequenced was peripheral blood, taken on day 0 of AZD1222 vaccination. These receptors all stem from an adult in good health.

This clone was counted once. This chain uses TRBV2 with TRBJ1-2, with 8 bases lining up with TRBD1. The J segment lost 6 bases and the V segment lost 6 bases, leaving 6 bases of the junction unmatched. The CDR3 covers 13 residues. CDR1 is SNHLY, CDR2 FYNNEI, per germline. CDR3 nucleotide sequence: TGTGCCAGCAGGCTTAACAGGGGGAATGGCTACACCTTC. Translating gives CASRLNRGNGYTF.

The V call is TRBV28, the J call TRBJ1-3; D unclear. Germline assignment: CDR1 MDHEN and CDR2 SYDVKM. The CDR3 consists of 16 residues. V was shortened by 3 bases and J by 0 bases, with 12 bases between the two germline ends. The CDR3 is CASSLRQARSGNTIYF. In nucleotides, the CDR3 is TGTGCCAGCAGTTTGAGGCAGGCGCGCTCTGGAAACACCATATATTTT.

This chain links TRBV2 with TRBJ2-2; 8 bases agree with TRBD2. CDR3 length: 15 residues. V was pared by 5 bases and J by 1 base, with 3 bases of the junction left unmatched. CDR1 is SNHLY and CDR2 is FYNNEI in the germline V gene. The CDR3: CASSRSGGNTGELFF. CDR3 nucleotides: TGTGCCAGCAGTCGGAGCGGGGGGAACACCGGGGAGCTGTTTTTT.

The V call is TRBV14, the J call TRBJ2-5; maybe TRBD2 (6 bases). The CDR3 length is 16 residues. Deletions cut 4 bases from V and 2 bases from J, with 17 bases between. Germline V CDR1 and CDR2: SGHDN, FVKESK. The CDR3 DNA sequence: TGTGCCAGCAGCCCCCTCGGAGCGGGTGCTCAAGAGACCCAGTACTTC. Translating it yields CASSPLGAGAQETQYF.

The rearrangement uses TRBV28 and TRBJ1-2, with 10 bases that match TRBD1. The CDR3 runs 15 residues. Germline-derived CDR1 and CDR2 are MDHEN and SYDVKM. The V gene end was trimmed by 2 bases and the J gene end by 7 bases; junction bases not matched to a gene: 7. The CDR3 spells CASSLAVGQGSGYTF. For the CDR3, the DNA is TGTGCCAGCAGTTTAGCAGTGGGACAGGGGTCTGGCTACACCTTC.

The chain recombines TRBV10-2 with TRBJ2-7; tentatively, D is TRBD1 (6 bases). V was shortened by 3 bases and J by 3 bases, with 15 bases between the two germline ends. The CDR3 covers 15 residues. Germline V gives CDR1 WSHSY, CDR2 SAAADI. In DNA, the CDR3 is TGCGCCAGCAGTGATTTCCGGGTAGGGGGCTACGAGCAGTACTTC. Translated: CASSDFRVGGYEQYF.

The chain combines TRBV28 with TRBJ2-7; TRBD1 agrees at 7 bases. Germline lookup yields CDR1 MDHEN and CDR2 SYDVKM. V lost 6 bases, J lost 7 bases, and 9 bases stayed unmatched. This CDR3 region has 13 residues. CDR3 DNA sequence: TGTGCCAGCAGATTACAGGGGCTATGGGAGCAGTACTTC. It is translated as CASRLQGLWEQYF.

The chain is built from TRBV27 and TRBJ1-2, with D possibly matching TRBD1 (6 bases). Germline V gene data show CDR1 as MNHEY and CDR2 as SMNVEV (reference sequence). The CDR3 sequence is 14 residues long. Trimming took off 3 bases at V and 4 bases at J, with 12 bases between the two ends. DNA for the CDR3: TGTGCCAGCAGTTTCGGGGGGCCCGGCTATGGCTACACCTTC. It translates to CASSFGGPGYGYTF.

V gene TRBV9 combines with J gene TRBJ1-1; D uncertain. This CDR3 is 14 amino acids long. Germline CDR1 and CDR2: SGDLS and YYNGEE. Trimming left V 0 bases short and J 1 base short, with 7 bases between. The CDR3 DNA follows: TGTGCCAGCAGCGTAGCCCAGAAGAACACTGAAGCTTTCTTT. Its translation is CASSVAQKNTEAFF.

The chain couples TRBV7-3 to TRBJ2-7, with 8 bases identical to TRBD1. The CDR3 is made up of 14 amino acids. Germline values: CDR1 SGHTA, CDR2 FQGTGA. With 5 bases clipped from V and 6 bases from J, the junction kept 9 bases outside the gene matches. The CDR3: CASSRGQGMGEQYF. The DNA for the CDR3 is TGTGCCAGCAGCCGAGGACAGGGAATGGGCGAGCAGTACTTC.

The chain combines TRBV3-1 (or the pseudogene TRBV3-2) with TRBJ2-4, with unresolved D. With 4 bases removed from V and 1 base from J, the gap between germline ends came to 8 bases. Per germline, CDR1 LGHDT and CDR2 YNNKEL (reference sequence). There are 14 residues in the CDR3. Here the CDR3 reads CASSLSGAKNIQYF. Written as DNA, the CDR3 is TGTGCCAGCAGCCTGAGTGGTGCCAAAAACATTCAGTACTTC.

This clone was found once. V and J are TRBV7-3 and TRBJ2-2, with TRBD2 identical over 10 bases. The CDR3 is made up of 17 amino acids. CDR1 SGHTA and CDR2 FQGTGA come from the germline V gene. Trimming took 5 bases from V and 7 from J; bases not matched to a gene: 13. CDR3 sequence: CASSPRGAAGGVGELFF. The CDR3 DNA reads as TGTGCCAGCAGCCCAAGGGGTGCAGCGGGAGGGGTCGGGGAGCTGTTTTTT.

The chain recombines TRBV28 with TRBJ2-7, with no clear D. CDR1 MDHEN and CDR2 SYDVKM come from the germline V gene. Trimming cost V 3 bases and J 5 bases, with 5 bases left between them. The CDR3 is 11 amino acids. CDR3 DNA sequence: TGTGCCAGCAGTTTTCGCCACGAGCAGTACTTC. Protein product: CASSFRHEQYF.

The V and J genes are TRBV12-1 and TRBJ2-2; the table's D call TRBD2 went unverified against the DNA. TRBV12-1 is designated a pseudogene. The CDR3 is 15 residues long. The CDR3 loop is CASSFRTSGTGELFF. In nucleotides, the CDR3 is TGTGCCAGCAGCTTCCGGACTAGCGGTACCGGGGAGCTGTTTTTT.

CDR3 protein: CASSDRTGGFGTDTQYF. CDR3 coding DNA: TGTGCCAGCAGTGACAGGACAGGCGGATTCGGGACAGATACGCAGTATTTT. The V call is TRBV2, the J call TRBJ2-3, with 7 positions matching TRBD1. Trimming at V came to 3 bases and at J to 3 bases, leaving 12 bases not matched to a gene. This CDR3 has 17 amino acids. CDR1 SNHLY and CDR2 FYNNEI come from the germline V gene.

The genes are TRBV13 and TRBJ1-4; TRBD1 agrees at 7 bases. CDR1 and CDR2 from the germline V gene are PRHDT and FYEKMQ (reference sequence). The junction had 5 bases not matched to a gene; V was cut back by 5 bases and J by 5 bases. The CDR3 consists of 14 residues. CDR3 protein: CASSEGQQNEKLFF. The CDR3 DNA sequence: TGTGCCAGCAGCGAGGGACAGCAAAATGAAAAACTGTTTTTT. The variable domain in full, completed from reference TRBV13 and TRBJ1-4, reads AAGVIQSPRHLIKEKRETATLKCYPIPRHDTVYWYQQGPGQDPQFLISFYEKMQSDKGSIPDRFSAQQFSDYHSELNMSSLELGDSALYFCASSEGQQNEKLFFGSGTQLSVL.

The chain joins TRBV27 to TRBJ2-7; 10 nucleotides line up with TRBD2. From germline, CDR1 is MNHEY and CDR2 SMNVEV (reference sequence). The CDR3 length is 15 residues. The junction had 8 bases not matched to a gene; V was cut back by 6 bases and J by 3 bases. CDR3 nucleotide sequence: TGTGCCAGCAGCACCCTATTAGCGGGAGGCTACGAGCAGTACTTC. Its translation is CASSTLLAGGYEQYF.